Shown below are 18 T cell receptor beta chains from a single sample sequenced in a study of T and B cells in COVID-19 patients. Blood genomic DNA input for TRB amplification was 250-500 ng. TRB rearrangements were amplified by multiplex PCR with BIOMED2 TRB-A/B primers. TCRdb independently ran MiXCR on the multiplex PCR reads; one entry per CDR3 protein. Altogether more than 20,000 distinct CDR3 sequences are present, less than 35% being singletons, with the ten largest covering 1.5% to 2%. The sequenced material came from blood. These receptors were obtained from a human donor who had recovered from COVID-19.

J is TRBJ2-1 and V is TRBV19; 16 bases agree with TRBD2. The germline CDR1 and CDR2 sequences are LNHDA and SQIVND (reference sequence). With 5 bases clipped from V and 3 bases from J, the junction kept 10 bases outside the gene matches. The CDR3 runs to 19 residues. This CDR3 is CASSPSGTSGGAGYNEQFF. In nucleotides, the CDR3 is TGTGCCAGTAGTCCCTCCGGGACTAGCGGGGGGGCCGGCTACAATGAGCAGTTCTTC.

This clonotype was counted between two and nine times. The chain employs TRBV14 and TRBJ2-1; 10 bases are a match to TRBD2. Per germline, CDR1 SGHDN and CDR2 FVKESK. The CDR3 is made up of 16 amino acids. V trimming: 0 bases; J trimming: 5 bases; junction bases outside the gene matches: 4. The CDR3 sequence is CASSQDILAGNNEQFF. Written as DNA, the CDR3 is TGTGCCAGCAGCCAAGATATACTAGCGGGAAACAATGAGCAGTTCTTC.

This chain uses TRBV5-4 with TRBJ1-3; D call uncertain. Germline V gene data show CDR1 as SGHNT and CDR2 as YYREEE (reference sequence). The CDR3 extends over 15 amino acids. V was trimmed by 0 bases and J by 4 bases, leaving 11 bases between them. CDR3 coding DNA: TGTGCCAGCAGCTTGGATCGCGGTCTAGGAAACACCATATATTTT. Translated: CASSLDRGLGNTIYF.

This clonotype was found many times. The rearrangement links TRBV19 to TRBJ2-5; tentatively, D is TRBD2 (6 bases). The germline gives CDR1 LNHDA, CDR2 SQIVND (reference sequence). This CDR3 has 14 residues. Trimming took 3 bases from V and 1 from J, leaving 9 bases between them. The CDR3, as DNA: TGTGCCAGTAGTATCAGGAGGGGCCAAGAGACCCAGTACTTC. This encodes CASSIRRGQETQYF.

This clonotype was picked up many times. As DNA, the CDR3 is TGTGCCAGCAGATTCACAGGGATGAGGCAGTACTTC. It is translated as CASRFTGMRQYF. This chain joins TRBV6-2 or TRBV6-3 and TRBJ2-7, with D tentatively TRBD1 (6 bases). V lost 6 bases, J lost 9 bases, and 15 bases lay in between. The CDR3 covers 12 residues. Germline CDR1 is MNHEY and CDR2 is SVGEGT.

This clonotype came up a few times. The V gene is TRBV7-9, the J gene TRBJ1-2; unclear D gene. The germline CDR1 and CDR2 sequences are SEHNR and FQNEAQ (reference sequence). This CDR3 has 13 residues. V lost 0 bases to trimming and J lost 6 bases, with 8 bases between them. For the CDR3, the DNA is TGTGCCAGCAGCTTAGCACGAGGGAATGGCTACACCTTC. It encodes CASSLARGNGYTF. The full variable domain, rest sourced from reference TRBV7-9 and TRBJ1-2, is DTGVSQNPRHKITKRGQNVTFRCDPISEHNRLYWYRQTLGQGPEFLTYFQNEAQLEKSRLLSDRFSAERPKGSFSTLEIQRTEQGDSAMYLCASSLARGNGYTFGSGTRLTVV.

DNA for the CDR3: TGTGCCATCAGTGAGTCCGGGGCCGCCACCTATAATTCACCCCTCCACTTT. This sequence encodes CAISESGAATYNSPLHF. The V call is TRBV10-3, the J call TRBJ1-6; TRBD1 is a possible D gene (5 bases). Germline V gene lookup returns CDR1 ENHRY and CDR2 SYGVKD. The CDR3 has 17 residues. Trimming left V 0 bases short and J 2 bases short, with 11 bases between.

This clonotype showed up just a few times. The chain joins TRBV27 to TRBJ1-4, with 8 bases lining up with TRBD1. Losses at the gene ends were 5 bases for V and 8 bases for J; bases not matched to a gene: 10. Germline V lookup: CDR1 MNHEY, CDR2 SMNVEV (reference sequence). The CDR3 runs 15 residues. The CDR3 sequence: CASSPNLRGPEKLFF. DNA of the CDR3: TGTGCCAGCAGTCCGAACCTCAGGGGGCCGGAAAAACTGTTTTTT.

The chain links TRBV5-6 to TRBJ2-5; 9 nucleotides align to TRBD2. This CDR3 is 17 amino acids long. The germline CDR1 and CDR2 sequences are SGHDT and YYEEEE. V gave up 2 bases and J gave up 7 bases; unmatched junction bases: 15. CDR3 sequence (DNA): TGTGCCAGCAGCTTTTACTTGTCGGCGGGGGGGCAATCGACCCAGTACTTC. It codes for CASSFYLSAGGQSTQYF. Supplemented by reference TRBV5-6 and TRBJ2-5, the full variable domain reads DAGVTQSPTHLIKTRGQQVTLRCSPKSGHDTVSWYQQALGQGPQFIFQYYEEEERQRGNFPDRFSGHQFPNYSSELNVNALLLGDSALYLCASSFYLSAGGQSTQYFGPGTRLLVL.

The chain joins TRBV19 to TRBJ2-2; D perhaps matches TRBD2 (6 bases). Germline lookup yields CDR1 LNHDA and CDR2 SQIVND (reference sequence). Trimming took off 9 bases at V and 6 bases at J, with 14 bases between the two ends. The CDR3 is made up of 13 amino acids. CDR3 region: CASRGREAGELFF. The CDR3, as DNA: TGTGCCAGCCGGGGCAGGGAGGCCGGGGAGCTGTTTTTT.

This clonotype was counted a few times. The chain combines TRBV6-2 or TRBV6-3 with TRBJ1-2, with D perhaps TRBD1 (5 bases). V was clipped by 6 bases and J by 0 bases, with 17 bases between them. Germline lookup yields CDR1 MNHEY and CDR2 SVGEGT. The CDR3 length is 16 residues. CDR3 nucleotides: TGTGCCAGCAGACAAACCGGGACGGTGCCTAACTATGGCTACACCTTC. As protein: CASRQTGTVPNYGYTF.

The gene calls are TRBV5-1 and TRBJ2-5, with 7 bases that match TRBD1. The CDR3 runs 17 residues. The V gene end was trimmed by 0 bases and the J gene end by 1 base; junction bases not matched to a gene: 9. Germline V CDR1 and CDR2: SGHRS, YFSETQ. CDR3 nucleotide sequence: TGCGCCAGCAGCTTGGGTACAGGGGACACCACCCAAGAGACCCAGTACTTC. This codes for CASSLGTGDTTQETQYF.

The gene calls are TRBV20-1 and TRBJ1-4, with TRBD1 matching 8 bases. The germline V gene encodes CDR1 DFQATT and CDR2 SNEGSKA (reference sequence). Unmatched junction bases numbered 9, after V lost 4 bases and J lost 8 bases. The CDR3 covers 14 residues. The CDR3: CSAKQGALSEKLFF. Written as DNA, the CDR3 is TGCAGTGCTAAGCAGGGGGCGTTAAGCGAAAAACTGTTTTTT.

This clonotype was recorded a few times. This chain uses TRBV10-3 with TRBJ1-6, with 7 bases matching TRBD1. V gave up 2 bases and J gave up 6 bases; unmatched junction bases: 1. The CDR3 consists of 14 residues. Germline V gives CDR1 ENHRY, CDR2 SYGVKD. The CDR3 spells CAISEGQANSPLHF. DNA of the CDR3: TGTGCCATCAGTGAGGGACAGGCTAATTCACCCCTCCACTTT.

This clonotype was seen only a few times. In nucleotides, the CDR3 is TGTGCCAGCATTCCACCCTCGGGACAGGGGCTATTGAACACTGAAGCTTTCTTT. Its protein is CASIPPSGQGLLNTEAFF. The chain combines TRBV6-5 with TRBJ1-1; 10 bases agree with TRBD1. J was trimmed by 0 bases and V by 7 bases; bases with no gene match: 14. CDR1 and CDR2 from the germline V gene are MNHEY and SVGAGI. This CDR3 has 18 residues.

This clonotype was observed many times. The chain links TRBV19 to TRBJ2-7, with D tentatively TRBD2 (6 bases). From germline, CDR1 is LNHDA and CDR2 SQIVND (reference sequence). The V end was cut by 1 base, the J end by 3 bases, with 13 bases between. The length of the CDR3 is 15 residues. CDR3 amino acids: CASSIAPGAGYEQYF. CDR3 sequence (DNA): TGTGCCAGTAGTATAGCCCCGGGAGCGGGCTACGAGCAGTACTTC.

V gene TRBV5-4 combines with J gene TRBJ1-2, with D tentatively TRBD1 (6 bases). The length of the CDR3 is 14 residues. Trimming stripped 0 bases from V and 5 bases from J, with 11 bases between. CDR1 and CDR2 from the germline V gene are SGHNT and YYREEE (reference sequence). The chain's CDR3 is CASSLDRASYGYTF. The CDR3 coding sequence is TGTGCCAGCAGCTTGGACAGGGCTTCGTATGGCTACACCTTC.

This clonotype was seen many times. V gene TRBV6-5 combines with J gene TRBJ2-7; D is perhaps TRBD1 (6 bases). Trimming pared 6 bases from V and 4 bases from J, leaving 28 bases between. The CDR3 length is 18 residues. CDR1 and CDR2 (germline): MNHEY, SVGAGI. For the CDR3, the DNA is TGTGCCAGCAGCCCCGACAGGTTGGGCGTGCGCACACTTTACGAGCAGTACTTC. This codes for CASSPDRLGVRTLYEQYF.